The rows below give T cell receptor beta chains drawn from one sample of a study of cytomegalovirus exposure and HLA in healthy donors. The table came from immunoSEQ multiplex PCR; TCRdb's copy has only in-frame clones and leaves some out. The sample carries fewer than 150,000 clones, 78% recorded once. The material sequenced was PBMCs. The source of these receptors is a male donor in good health and CMV-seronegative. Each CDR3 is given with its conserved first and last residue. Each record gives: CDR3 protein, CDR3 DNA, J gene, V gene, D gene, clone size. The D gene is left open where the match is weak. The size entry is marked missing in some rows and otherwise reads once, few, many or a size class.

CDR3aa: CASSFILLPTEAFF
CDR3nt: TGTGCCAGCAGCTTTATACTGTTACCCACTGAAGCTTTCTTT
j_gene: TRBJ1-1
v_gene: TRBV7-8
d_gene: .
abundance: once

CDR3aa: CASSSDTYTGELFF
CDR3nt: TGTGCCAGCAGCTCCGACACTTACACCGGGGAGCTGTTTTTT
j_gene: TRBJ2-2
v_gene: TRBV5-4
d_gene: .
abundance: .

CDR3aa: CASSYYLGGETQYF
CDR3nt: TGTGCCAGCAGTTACTATTTGGGAGGGGAGACCCAGTACTTC
j_gene: TRBJ2-5
v_gene: TRBV6-6
d_gene: TRBD2
abundance: .

CDR3aa: CASTTGGRNQPQHF
CDR3nt: TGTGCCAGCACCACCGGGGGTCGTAATCAGCCCCAGCATTTT
j_gene: TRBJ1-5
v_gene: TRBV6-5
d_gene: .
abundance: .

CDR3aa: CASSSGTLKYNEQFF
CDR3nt: TGTGCCAGCAGCTCCGGGACACTTAAGTACAATGAGCAGTTCTTC
j_gene: TRBJ2-1
v_gene: TRBV7-3
d_gene: .
abundance: .

CDR3aa: CASSYLQGAIELFF
CDR3nt: TGTGCCAGCAGTTATCTCCAGGGGGCGATCGAACTGTTTTTT
j_gene: TRBJ1-4
v_gene: TRBV6-5
d_gene: TRBD1
abundance: .

CDR3aa: CAWSVGAGPYEQYF
CDR3nt: TGTGCCTGGAGTGTAGGTGCAGGCCCCTACGAGCAGTACTTC
j_gene: TRBJ2-7
v_gene: TRBV30
d_gene: .
abundance: .

CDR3aa: CASSLPRNDDTEAFF
CDR3nt: TGTGCCAGTAGTCTCCCGAGGAATGACGACACTGAAGCTTTCTTT
j_gene: TRBJ1-1
v_gene: TRBV19
d_gene: .
abundance: .

CDR3aa: CASSFSDKVNYGYTF
CDR3nt: TGTGCCAGCAGCTTTTCGGACAAGGTTAACTATGGCTACACCTTC
j_gene: TRBJ1-2
v_gene: TRBV9
d_gene: .
abundance: .

CDR3aa: CSSTTKDTQYF
CDR3nt: TGCAGCTCGACTACGAAAGATACGCAGTATTTT
j_gene: TRBJ2-3
v_gene: TRBV20-1
d_gene: .
abundance: .